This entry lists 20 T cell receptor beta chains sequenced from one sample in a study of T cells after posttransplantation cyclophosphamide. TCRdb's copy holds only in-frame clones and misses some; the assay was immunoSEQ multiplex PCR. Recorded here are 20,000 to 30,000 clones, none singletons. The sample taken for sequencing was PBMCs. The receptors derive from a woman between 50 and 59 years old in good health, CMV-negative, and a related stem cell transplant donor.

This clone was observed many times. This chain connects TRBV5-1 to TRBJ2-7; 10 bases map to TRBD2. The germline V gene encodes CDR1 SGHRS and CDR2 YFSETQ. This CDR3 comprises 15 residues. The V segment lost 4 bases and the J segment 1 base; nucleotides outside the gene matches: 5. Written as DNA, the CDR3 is TGCGCCAGCAGCCAGCCTAGCGGGAGTTCCTACGAGCAGTACTTC. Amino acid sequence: CASSQPSGSSYEQYF.

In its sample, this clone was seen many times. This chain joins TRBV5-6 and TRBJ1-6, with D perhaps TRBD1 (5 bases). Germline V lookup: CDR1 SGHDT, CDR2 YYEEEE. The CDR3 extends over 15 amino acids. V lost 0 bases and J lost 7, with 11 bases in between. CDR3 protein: CASSLAGVGNSPLHF. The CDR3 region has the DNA TGTGCCAGCAGCTTGGCGGGGGTAGGGAATTCACCCCTCCACTTT. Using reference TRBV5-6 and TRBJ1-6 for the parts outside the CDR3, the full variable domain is DAGVTQSPTHLIKTRGQQVTLRCSPKSGHDTVSWYQQALGQGPQFIFQYYEEEERQRGNFPDRFSGHQFPNYSSELNVNALLLGDSALYLCASSLAGVGNSPLHFGNGTRLTVT.

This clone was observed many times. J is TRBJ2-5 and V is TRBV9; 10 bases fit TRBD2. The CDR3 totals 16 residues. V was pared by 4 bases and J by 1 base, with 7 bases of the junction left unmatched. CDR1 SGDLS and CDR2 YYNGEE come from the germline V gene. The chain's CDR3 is CASSQAAGGTQETQYF. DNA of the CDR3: TGTGCCAGCAGCCAGGCAGCGGGAGGGACCCAAGAGACCCAGTACTTC.

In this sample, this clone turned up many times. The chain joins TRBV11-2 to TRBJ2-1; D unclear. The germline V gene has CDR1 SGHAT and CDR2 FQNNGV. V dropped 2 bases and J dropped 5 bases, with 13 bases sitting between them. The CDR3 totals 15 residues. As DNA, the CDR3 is TGTGCCAGCAGCTTAATAAGTTCCAGGAACAATGAGCAGTTCTTC. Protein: CASSLISSRNNEQFF.

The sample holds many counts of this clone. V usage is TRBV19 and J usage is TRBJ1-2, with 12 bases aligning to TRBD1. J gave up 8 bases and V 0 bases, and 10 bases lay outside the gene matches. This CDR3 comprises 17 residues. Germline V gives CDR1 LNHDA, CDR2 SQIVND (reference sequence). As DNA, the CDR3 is TGTGCCAGTAGTATAGACCCCCCGGGACAGGGGGCCGTAGGCTACACCTTC. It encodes CASSIDPPGQGAVGYTF.

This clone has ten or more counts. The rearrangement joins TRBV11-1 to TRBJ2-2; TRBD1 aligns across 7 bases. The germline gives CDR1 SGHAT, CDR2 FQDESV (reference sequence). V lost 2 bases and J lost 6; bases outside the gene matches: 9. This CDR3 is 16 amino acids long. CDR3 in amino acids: CASSLRRQGQSGELFF. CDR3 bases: TGTGCCAGCAGCTTACGGAGACAGGGCCAATCCGGGGAGCTGTTTTTT.

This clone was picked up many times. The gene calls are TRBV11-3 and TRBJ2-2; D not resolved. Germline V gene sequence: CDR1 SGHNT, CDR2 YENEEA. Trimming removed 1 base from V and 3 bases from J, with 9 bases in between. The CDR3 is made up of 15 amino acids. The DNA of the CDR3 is TGTGCCAGCAGCTTAGGCCAGGTAGACACCGGGGAGCTGTTTTTT. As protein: CASSLGQVDTGELFF. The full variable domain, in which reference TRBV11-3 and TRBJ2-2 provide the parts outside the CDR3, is EAGVVQSPRYKIIEKKQPVAFWCNPISGHNTLYWYLQNLGQGPELLIRYENEEAVDDSQLPKDRFSAERLKGVDSTLKIQPAELGDSAVYLCASSLGQVDTGELFFGEGSRLTVL.

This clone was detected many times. CDR3: CASSLEGVSNQPQHF. The CDR3 coding sequence is TGCGCCAGCAGCTTGGAGGGAGTGAGCAATCAGCCCCAGCATTTT. The V and J genes are TRBV5-1 and TRBJ1-5; unclear D gene. The CDR3 is 15 residues long. The germline V gene has CDR1 SGHRS and CDR2 YFSETQ. V was shortened by 0 bases and J by 1 base, with 8 bases between the two germline ends. The entire variable domain, with the rest obtained from reference TRBV5-1 and TRBJ1-5, is as follows: KAGVTQTPRYLIKTRGQQVTLSCSPISGHRSVSWYQQTPGQGLQFLFEYFSETQRNKGNFPGRFSGRQFSNSRSEMNVSTLELGDSALYLCASSLEGVSNQPQHFGDGTRLSIL.

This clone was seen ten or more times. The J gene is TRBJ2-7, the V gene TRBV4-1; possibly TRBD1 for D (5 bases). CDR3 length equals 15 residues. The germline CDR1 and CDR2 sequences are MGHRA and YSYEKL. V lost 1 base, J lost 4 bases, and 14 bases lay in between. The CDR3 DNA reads TGCGCCAGCAGCCAAGCCCCGACAGAATATTACGAGCAGTACTTC. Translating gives CASSQAPTEYYEQYF.

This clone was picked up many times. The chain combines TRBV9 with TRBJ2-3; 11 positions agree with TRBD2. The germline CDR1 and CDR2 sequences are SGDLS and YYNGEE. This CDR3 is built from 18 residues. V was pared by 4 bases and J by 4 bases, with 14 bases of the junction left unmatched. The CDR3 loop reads CASSSYMTSGTYPDTQYF. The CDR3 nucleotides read TGTGCCAGCAGCTCTTATATGACTAGCGGGACTTACCCAGATACGCAGTATTTT.

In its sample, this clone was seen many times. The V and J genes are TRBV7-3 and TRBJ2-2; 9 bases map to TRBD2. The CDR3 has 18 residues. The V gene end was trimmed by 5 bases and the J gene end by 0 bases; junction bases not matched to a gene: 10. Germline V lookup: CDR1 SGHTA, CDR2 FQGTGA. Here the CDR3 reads CASSIHGTSRTNTGELFF. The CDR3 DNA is TGTGCCAGCAGCATCCATGGGACTAGCCGGACGAACACCGGGGAGCTGTTTTTT.

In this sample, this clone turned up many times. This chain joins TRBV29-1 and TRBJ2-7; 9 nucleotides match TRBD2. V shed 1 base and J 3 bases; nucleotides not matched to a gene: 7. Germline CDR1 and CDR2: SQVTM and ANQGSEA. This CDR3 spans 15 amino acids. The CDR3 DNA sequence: TGCAGCGTTGAAGTAGAACTAGCGGGCATCTACGAGCAGTACTTC. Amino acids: CSVEVELAGIYEQYF.

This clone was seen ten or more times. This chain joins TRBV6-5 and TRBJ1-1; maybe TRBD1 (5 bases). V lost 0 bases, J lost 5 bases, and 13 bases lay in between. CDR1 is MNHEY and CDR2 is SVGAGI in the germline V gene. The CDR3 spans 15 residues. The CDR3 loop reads CASSYSWQGGTEAFF. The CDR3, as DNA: TGTGCCAGCAGTTACTCATGGCAGGGAGGGACTGAAGCTTTCTTT.

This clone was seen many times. The CDR3 DNA follows: TGTGCCAGCAGCCAAGAGTACGATTCACCCCTCCACTTT. Translating gives CASSQEYDSPLHF. The chain joins TRBV5-8 to TRBJ1-6; D call uncertain. The CDR3 sequence is 13 residues long. Germline loops: CDR1 SGHTS, CDR2 YDEGEE. The germline V and J ends were trimmed by 4 bases and 8 bases, with 10 bases remaining between them.

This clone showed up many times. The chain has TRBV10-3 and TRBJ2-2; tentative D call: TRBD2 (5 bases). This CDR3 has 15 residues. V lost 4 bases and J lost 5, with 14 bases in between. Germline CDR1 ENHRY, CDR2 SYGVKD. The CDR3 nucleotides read TGTGCCATCAGTGGCCGGAAGGGAGTTACCGGGGAGCTGTTTTTT. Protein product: CAISGRKGVTGELFF.

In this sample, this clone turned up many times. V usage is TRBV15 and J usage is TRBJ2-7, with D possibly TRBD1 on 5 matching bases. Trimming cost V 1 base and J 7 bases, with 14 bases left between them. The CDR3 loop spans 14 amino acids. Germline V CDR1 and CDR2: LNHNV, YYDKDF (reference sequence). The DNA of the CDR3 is TGTGCCACCAGCAGAGCTCTAAACCAGGGTGAGCAGTACTTC. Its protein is CATSRALNQGEQYF.

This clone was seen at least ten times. The CDR3 reads CASWEPLGSYQPQHF. The CDR3 DNA reads TGTGCCAGCTGGGAACCCTTGGGGAGTTATCAGCCCCAGCATTTT. This rearrangement joins TRBV28 to TRBJ1-5, with no clear D. Germline assignment: CDR1 MDHEN and CDR2 SYDVKM. The ends were cut back, 8 bases at V and 5 bases at J, with 19 bases in the middle. The CDR3 consists of 15 residues. Looking up the rest from reference TRBV28 and TRBJ1-5 gives the full variable domain: DVKVTQSSRYLVKRTGEKVFLECVQDMDHENMFWYRQDPGLGLRLIYFSYDVKMKEKGDIPEGYSVSREKKERFSLILESASTNQTSMYLCASWEPLGSYQPQHFGDGTRLSIL.

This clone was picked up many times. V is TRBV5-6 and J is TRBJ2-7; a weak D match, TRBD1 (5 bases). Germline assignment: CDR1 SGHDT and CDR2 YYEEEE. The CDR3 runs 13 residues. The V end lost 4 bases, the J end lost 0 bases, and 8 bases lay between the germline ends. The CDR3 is CASSTGHSYEQYF. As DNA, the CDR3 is TGTGCCAGCAGCACTGGACACTCCTACGAGCAGTACTTC.

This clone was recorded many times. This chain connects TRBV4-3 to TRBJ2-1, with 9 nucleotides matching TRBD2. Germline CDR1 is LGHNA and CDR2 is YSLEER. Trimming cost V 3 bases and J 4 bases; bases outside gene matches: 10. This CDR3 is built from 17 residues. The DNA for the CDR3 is TGCGCCAGCAGCCAGGAGCCTAGCGGGGCCCATTACAATGAGCAGTTCTTC. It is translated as CASSQEPSGAHYNEQFF.

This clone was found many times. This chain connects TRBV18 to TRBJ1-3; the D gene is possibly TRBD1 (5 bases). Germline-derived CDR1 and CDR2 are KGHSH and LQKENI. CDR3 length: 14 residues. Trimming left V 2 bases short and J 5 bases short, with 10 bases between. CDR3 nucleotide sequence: TGTGCCAGCTCACCAATCAGGGAACGAAACACCATATATTTT. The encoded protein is CASSPIRERNTIYF.